This TCR beta chain originates from a study of beta chain features in type 1 diabetes. Note on this clone: The antigen is not known.

The CDR3 is 12 amino acids. V shed 10 bases and J shed 6 bases, with 13 bases lying between them. Germline V gives CDR1 ENHRY, CDR2 SYGVKD. Study-wide results and limits: Type 1 diabetes patients had TCRB CDR3s that were shorter (moderately but significantly so) in all four CD4+ subsets.

Reverse transcription of all isolated RNA meant that expressed TCRB transcripts were sequenced. Profiling relied on immunoSEQ multiplex PCR, and the TCRdb table lists in-frame clones only, not all of them. Among 300,000 or so clones, roughly an eighth were seen once, and the ten largest hold 0.017%. This chain connects TRBV10-3 to TRBJ1-5; a weak D match, TRBD1 (5 bases). Sample: naive CD4+ T cells from blood. This clonotype was obtained from a man aged 30 to 45 with type 1 diabetes. The CDR3 DNA reads TGTGCCAGTTCCCTCGGGGGTCAGCCCCAGCATTTT. Protein sequence: CASSLGGQPQHF.